Listed here are 26 T cell receptor beta chains from one sample, sequenced in a study of neoadjuvant anti-PD-1 for oral cavity cancer. Time point: after neoadjuvant nivolumab, at surgical resection. The method was immunoSEQ multiplex PCR; TCRdb's version includes in-frame clones alone and lacks a portion of them. The sample has about 12,000 clones, over 55% seen once. This specimen was PBMCs, taken after nivolumab (anti-PD-1) treatment. These receptors came from a person between 35 and 79 years old with oral cavity squamous cell carcinoma.

The CDR3 protein is CASRTSGGYEQYF. The CDR3 DNA reads as TGTGCCAGCAGGACTAGCGGGGGCTACGAGCAGTACTTC. The V gene is TRBV25-1, the J gene TRBJ2-7, with 12 bases that match TRBD2. Germline trimming cut 6 bases from V and 3 bases from J; bases unmatched to any gene: 0. The CDR3 sequence is 13 residues long. Germline CDR1 reads MGHDK; CDR2 reads SYGVNS.

This CDR3 is CASTPGQGFQPQHF. In DNA, the CDR3 is TGTGCCAGCACCCCGGGACAGGGGTTTCAGCCCCAGCATTTT. The chain employs TRBV6-1 and TRBJ1-5; TRBD1 matches 10 bases. The V gene's germline CDR1 is MNHNS and CDR2 SASEGT. CDR3 length: 14 amino acids. V was clipped by 7 bases and J by 6 bases; unmatched bases: 6.

This clone was seen more than once but under ten times. The gene calls are TRBV4-1 and TRBJ1-2, with 7 positions matching TRBD1. CDR1 is MGHRA and CDR2 is YSYEKL in the germline V gene. The CDR3 runs to 15 residues. J gave up 8 bases and V 0 bases, and 9 bases lay outside the gene matches. The CDR3 nucleotides read TGCGCCAGCAGCCAAGAGCGACAGGGCGATTACGGCTACACCTTC. It codes for CASSQERQGDYGYTF.

This clone has a single count. The chain employs TRBV27 and TRBJ1-5; no clear D. This CDR3 contains 16 residues. Germline V gene data show CDR1 as MNHEY and CDR2 as SMNVEV (reference sequence). Trimming took off 6 bases at V and 5 bases at J, with 20 bases between the two ends. CDR3 sequence reads: CASSQTRNTKYQPQHF. In nucleotides, the CDR3 is TGTGCCAGCAGCCAAACTAGGAACACGAAATATCAGCCCCAGCATTTT.

The chain couples TRBV6-5 to TRBJ1-5, with unresolved D. Trimming took off 6 bases at V and 0 bases at J, with 12 bases between the two ends. The CDR3 spans 15 residues. CDR1 and CDR2 from the germline V gene are MNHEY and SVGAGI. CDR3 nucleotides: TGTGCCAGCAGACCGGACGGATATAGCAATCAGCCCCAGCATTTT. Protein: CASRPDGYSNQPQHF.

This clone was counted a few times. CDR3 loop: CASRSGRNEQFF. Written as DNA, the CDR3 is TGTGCCAGCAGATCGGGACGTAATGAGCAGTTCTTC. This chain links TRBV6-6 with TRBJ2-1; D could derive from TRBD1 or TRBD2 (5 bases each). V lost 6 bases, J lost 7 bases, and 10 bases lay in between. From germline, CDR1 is MNHNY and CDR2 SVGAGI (reference sequence). CDR3 length: 12 residues.

The chain uses TRBV4-2 and TRBJ1-2; TRBD1 aligns across 7 bases. V dropped 0 bases and J dropped 8; count of bases not matched to a gene: 9. Germline lookup yields CDR1 LGHNA and CDR2 YNFKEQ. The CDR3 totals 15 residues. The CDR3, as DNA: TGTGCCAGCAGCCAAGATAGTAGGCAGGGGGGCGGCTACACCTTC. Its translation is CASSQDSRQGGGYTF.

CDR3 residues: CASSKDNTDRGLAYTF. The DNA of the CDR3 is TGTGCCAGCAGCAAAGACAACACGGATCGGGGGCTTGCCTACACCTTC. The J gene is TRBJ1-2, the V gene TRBV21-1. TRBV21-1 is a listed pseudogene. This CDR3 contains 16 residues.

This clone was recorded only once. The chain joins TRBV6-5 to TRBJ1-6; no clear D gene. V lost 0 bases to trimming and J lost 9 bases, with 12 bases between them. CDR1 and CDR2 from the germline V gene are MNHEY and SVGAGI. The CDR3 loop spans 15 amino acids. CDR3 amino acids: CASSYSNSNSSPLHF. The CDR3 nucleotides read TGTGCCAGCAGTTACTCGAACAGTAATAGTTCACCCCTCCACTTT.

The chain is built from TRBV4-2 and TRBJ2-1; TRBD2 matches 14 bases. Germline loops: CDR1 LGHNA, CDR2 YNFKEQ. The CDR3 has 14 residues. V lost 3 bases to trimming and J lost 8 bases; unmatched junction nucleotides: 0. As DNA, the CDR3 is TGTGCCAGCAGCCAGGGACTAGCGGGAGATGAGCAGTTCTTC. Translating it yields CASSQGLAGDEQFF.

The gene calls are TRBV29-1 and TRBJ2-1; D remains unclear. The V gene lost 3 bases and the J gene lost 2 bases, with 11 bases spanning the gap. CDR1 and CDR2 from the germline V gene are SQVTM and ANQGSEA. CDR3 length equals 14 residues. The CDR3 DNA follows: TGCAGCGTTGATGGTCAGGTCACCTACAATGAGCAGTTCTTC. Translated, it gives CSVDGQVTYNEQFF.

The chain joins TRBV11-2 to TRBJ1-2; a possible D gene is TRBD1 (6 bases). Germline assignment: CDR1 SGHAT and CDR2 FQNNGV. Trimming removed 5 bases from V and 8 bases from J, with 24 bases in between. The CDR3 has 16 residues. In DNA, the CDR3 is TGTGCCAGCAGCCCCCTCGGGGGGCGGCGGATGATCGGCTACACCTTC. Protein: CASSPLGGRRMIGYTF.

This chain links TRBV5-1 with TRBJ1-1; D is unresolved. Germline-derived CDR1 and CDR2 are SGHRS and YFSETQ. The CDR3 consists of 14 residues. With 1 base removed from V and 3 bases from J, the gap between germline ends came to 10 bases. The CDR3 here is CASSLRPIDTEAFF. The CDR3 nucleotides are TGCGCCAGCAGCTTGAGGCCCATAGACACTGAAGCTTTCTTT. The whole variable domain, filled in from reference TRBV5-1 and TRBJ1-1, reads KAGVTQTPRYLIKTRGQQVTLSCSPISGHRSVSWYQQTPGQGLQFLFEYFSETQRNKGNFPGRFSGRQFSNSRSEMNVSTLELGDSALYLCASSLRPIDTEAFFGQGTRLTVV.

The chain combines TRBV14 with TRBJ1-6; D is uncertain. CDR1 SGHDN and CDR2 FVKESK come from the germline V gene. The CDR3 covers 16 residues. V lost 5 bases and J 1 base, leaving 12 bases between the germline ends. CDR3 loop: CASSSQDLSYNSPLHF. For the CDR3, the DNA is TGTGCCAGCAGCAGCCAGGACCTATCCTATAATTCACCCCTCCACTTT.

This clone was picked up one time. The V gene is TRBV10-3, the J gene TRBJ1-5; TRBD1 might be the D (6 bases). The CDR3 has 15 amino acids. The germline gives CDR1 ENHRY, CDR2 SYGVKD. V was trimmed by 0 bases and J by 6 bases, leaving 12 bases between them. The CDR3 DNA is TGTGCCATCAGTGAGTCGAGGGCACAGGGTCAGCCCCAGCATTTT. Translating gives CAISESRAQGQPQHF.

The chain carries TRBV6-1 and TRBJ2-3; TRBD2 might be the D (6 bases). Deletions cut 1 base from V and 0 bases from J, with 8 bases between. Looked up from germline, CDR1 is MNHNS and CDR2 is SASEGT. The CDR3 loop spans 15 amino acids. CDR3 bases: TGTGCCAGCAGTGAAGACGCGGGAAGCACAGATACGCAGTATTTT. It codes for CASSEDAGSTDTQYF.

The genes are TRBV2 and TRBJ1-5; D is ambiguous. V dropped 2 bases and J dropped 3 bases, with 11 bases sitting between them. Per germline, CDR1 SNHLY and CDR2 FYNNEI. The CDR3 consists of 15 residues. The CDR3 region has the DNA TGTGCCAGCAGTGAACTATCGGGTAACAATCAGCCCCAGCATTTT. It encodes CASSELSGNNQPQHF.

The chain links TRBV6-1 to TRBJ1-5; 8 bases fit TRBD1. Per germline, CDR1 MNHNS and CDR2 SASEGT. This CDR3 spans 16 amino acids. J was trimmed by 4 bases and V by 1 base; bases with no gene match: 6. As DNA, the CDR3 is TGTGCCAGCAGTGAAGGGACAGGGTGGAGGAATCAGCCCCAGCATTTT. Amino acid sequence: CASSEGTGWRNQPQHF.

This clone was observed once. The chain uses TRBV30 and TRBJ1-3; D is undetermined. The CDR3 has 13 amino acids. Germline CDR1 and CDR2: GTSNPN and SVGIG (reference sequence). V lost 3 bases and J lost 0, with 6 bases in between. Here the CDR3 reads CAWRSYSGNTIYF. CDR3 bases: TGTGCCTGGAGGTCATACTCTGGAAACACCATATATTTT.

This clone was observed a few times. J is TRBJ2-7 and V is TRBV10-1; maybe TRBD2 (6 bases). Germline V gene data show CDR1 as WNHNN and CDR2 as SYGVQD (reference sequence). The CDR3 sequence is 12 residues long. Trimming removed 6 bases from V and 3 bases from J, with 9 bases in between. CDR3 sequence reads: CASSAGSYEQYF. The CDR3 coding sequence is TGCGCCAGCAGCGCCGGGAGCTACGAGCAGTACTTC.

V usage is TRBV9 and J usage is TRBJ1-1; D is unclear. The CDR3 has 14 amino acids. V was clipped by 4 bases and J by 0 bases, with 10 bases between them. Germline V CDR1 and CDR2: SGDLS, YYNGEE. In DNA form, the CDR3 reads TGTGCCAGCAGCAAACAAGGGATGAACACTGAAGCTTTCTTT. Translation gives CASSKQGMNTEAFF. The full variable domain, its missing parts supplied by reference TRBV9 and TRBJ1-1, is DSGVTQTPKHLITATGQRVTLRCSPRSGDLSVYWYQQSLDQGLQFLIQYYNGEERAKGNILERFSAQQFPDLHSELNLSSLELGDSALYFCASSKQGMNTEAFFGQGTRLTVV.

The chain has TRBV2 and TRBJ2-5, with 12 bases matching TRBD2. Germline-derived CDR1 and CDR2 are SNHLY and FYNNEI. The V gene end was trimmed by 7 bases and the J gene end by 2 bases; junction bases not matched to a gene: 8. CDR3 length equals 16 residues. The CDR3 is CASNHRLAGEQETQYF. The CDR3, as DNA: TGTGCCAGCAACCATCGACTAGCGGGGGAACAAGAGACCCAGTACTTC.

V and J are TRBV2 and TRBJ2-5, with 7 bases identical to TRBD1. The V gene end was trimmed by 6 bases and the J gene end by 4 bases; junction bases not matched to a gene: 11. The CDR3 is 15 amino acids. Germline-derived CDR1 and CDR2 are SNHLY and FYNNEI. CDR3 DNA sequence: TGTGCCAGCAGAGGGGACAGCGCCCGGCGAGAGACCCAGTACTTC. This gives the protein CASRGDSARRETQYF. Full variable domain (rest looked up from reference TRBV2 and TRBJ2-5): EPEVTQTPSHQVTQMGQEVILRCVPISNHLYFYWYRQILGQKVEFLVSFYNNEISEKSEIFDDQFSVERPDGSNFTLKIRSTKLEDSAMYFCASRGDSARRETQYFGPGTRLLVL.

The chain has TRBV2 and TRBJ1-5, with a possible D match to TRBD1 (6 bases). Germline V CDR1 and CDR2: SNHLY, FYNNEI. The CDR3 loop spans 13 amino acids. Trimming removed 10 bases at V and 5 bases at J, with 15 bases between. CDR3 DNA: TGTGCCACCACCCGGGACACTTATCAGCCCCAGCATTTT. Its protein product is CATTRDTYQPQHF.

The CDR3: CASSLAGGYGYTF. The CDR3 DNA sequence: TGCGCCAGCAGCTTGGCAGGGGGCTATGGCTACACCTTC. V and J are TRBV5-1 and TRBJ1-2; the match to TRBD1 covers 7 bases. Germline CDR1 reads SGHRS; CDR2 reads YFSETQ. This CDR3 comprises 13 residues. After removal of 0 bases from V and 4 bases from J, the junction contained 0 bases not matched to a gene.

This clone was seen only a few times. In DNA, the CDR3 is TGTGCCAGCAGCTTGAGGTACAGGAGTGGCTACACCTTC. Its translation: CASSLRYRSGYTF. The chain carries TRBV5-6 and TRBJ1-2, with a weak D call TRBD1 (5 bases). The CDR3 is 13 amino acids. Trimming stripped 1 base from V and 7 bases from J, with 11 bases between. Germline CDR1 is SGHDT and CDR2 is YYEEEE.